This T cell receptor (beta chain) was identified during a study of blood T cell repertoires in COVID-19. Study in general: The United States, Italy and Spain were the sources of the acute and convalescent COVID-19 samples. T cells, B-cell-depleted T cells, or PBMCs supplied cDNA or gDNA.

Per the study methods: Amplified reference gene primers provided the basis for estimating nucleated cell counts. Clones were read by immunoSEQ multiplex PCR, and TCRdb kept only the in-frame ones, dropping some. The DNA gave D and trimming, while V, J and clone size come from that table. The repertoire includes 200,000 to 250,000 clones, around four fifths of them detected once, and more than 4% sits in the top ten. Germline lookup yields CDR1 MDHEN and CDR2 SYDVKM. The CDR3 is made up of 14 amino acids. On this clone itself: A read error may account for a junction end that differs from germline.

Sequenced sample: peripheral blood. The receptor comes from a man aged 50 or older with acute or convalescent COVID-19. The rearrangement links TRBV28 to TRBJ2-1; 14 bases align to TRBD2. Written as DNA, the CDR3 is TGTGCCAGCAGTTCCCCCGGGACTAGCGGGAGAAGGGTCTTC. Amino acid sequence: CASSSPGTSGRRVF.